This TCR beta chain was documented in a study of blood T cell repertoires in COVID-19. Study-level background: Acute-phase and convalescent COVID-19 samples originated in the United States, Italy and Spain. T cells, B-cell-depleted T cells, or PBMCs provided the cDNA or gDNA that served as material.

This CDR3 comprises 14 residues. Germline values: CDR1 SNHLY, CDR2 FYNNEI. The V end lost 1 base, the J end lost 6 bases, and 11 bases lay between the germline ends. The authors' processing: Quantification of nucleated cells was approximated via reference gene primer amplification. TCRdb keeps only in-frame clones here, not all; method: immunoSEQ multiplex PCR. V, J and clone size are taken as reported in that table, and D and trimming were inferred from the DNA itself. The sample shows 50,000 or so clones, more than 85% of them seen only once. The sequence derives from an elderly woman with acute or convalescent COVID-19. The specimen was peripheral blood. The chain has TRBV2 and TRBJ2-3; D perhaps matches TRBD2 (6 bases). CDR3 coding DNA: TGTGCCAGCAGTGAAGTGGGTGGGAGGGATACGCAGTATTTT. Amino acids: CASSEVGGRDTQYF.